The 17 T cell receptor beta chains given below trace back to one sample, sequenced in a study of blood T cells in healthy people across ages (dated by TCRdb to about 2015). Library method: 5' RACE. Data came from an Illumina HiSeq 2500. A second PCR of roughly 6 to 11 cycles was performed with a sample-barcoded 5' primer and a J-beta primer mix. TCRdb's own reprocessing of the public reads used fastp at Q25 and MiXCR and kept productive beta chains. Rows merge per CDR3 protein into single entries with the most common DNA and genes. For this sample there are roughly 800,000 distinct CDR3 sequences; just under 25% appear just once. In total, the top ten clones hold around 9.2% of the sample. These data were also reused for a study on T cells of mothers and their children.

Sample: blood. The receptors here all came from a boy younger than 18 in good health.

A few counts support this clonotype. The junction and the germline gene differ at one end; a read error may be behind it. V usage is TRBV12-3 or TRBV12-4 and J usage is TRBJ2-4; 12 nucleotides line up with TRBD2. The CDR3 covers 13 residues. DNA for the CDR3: TGTGCCAGCAGTCTAGCGGGGGGGGACGTTCAGTACTTC. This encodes CASSLAGGDVQYF.

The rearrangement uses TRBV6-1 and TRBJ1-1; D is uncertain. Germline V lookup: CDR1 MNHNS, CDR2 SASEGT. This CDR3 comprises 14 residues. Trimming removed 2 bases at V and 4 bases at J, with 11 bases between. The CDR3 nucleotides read TGTGCCAGCAGTGAACGGGATGGGGTCACTGAAGCTTTCTTT. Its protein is CASSERDGVTEAFF.

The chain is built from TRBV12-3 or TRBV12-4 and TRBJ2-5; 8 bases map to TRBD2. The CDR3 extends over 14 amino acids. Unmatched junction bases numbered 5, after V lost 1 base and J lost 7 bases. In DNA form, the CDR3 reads TGTGCCAGCAGTTTAGGCGGGGGGTCGGGGACCCAGTACTTC. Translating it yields CASSLGGGSGTQYF.

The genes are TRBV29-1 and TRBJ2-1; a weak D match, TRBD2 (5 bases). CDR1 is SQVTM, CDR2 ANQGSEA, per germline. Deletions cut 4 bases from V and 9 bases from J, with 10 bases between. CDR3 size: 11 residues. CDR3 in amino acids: CSVGGTSEQFF. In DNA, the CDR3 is TGCAGCGTTGGAGGTACTAGTGAGCAGTTCTTC.

Written as DNA, the CDR3 is TGCGCCAGCAGCCAAGATCAGGCCCAATTCGAGGCCGGGGAGCTGTTTTTT. It translates to CASSQDQAQFEAGELFF. This sequence joins TRBV4-3 and TRBJ2-2; D remains unclear. Germline V gene sequence: CDR1 LGHNA, CDR2 YSLEER. Deletions cut 0 bases from V and 6 bases from J, with 17 bases between. This CDR3 is 17 amino acids long.

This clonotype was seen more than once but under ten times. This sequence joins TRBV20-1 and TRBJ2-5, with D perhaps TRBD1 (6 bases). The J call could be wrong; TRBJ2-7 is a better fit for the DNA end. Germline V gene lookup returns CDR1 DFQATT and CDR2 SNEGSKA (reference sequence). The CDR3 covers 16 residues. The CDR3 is CSARDSFRQVSYEQYF. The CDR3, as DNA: TGCAGTGCTAGAGATTCTTTTCGACAGGTATCCTACGAGCAGTACTTC.

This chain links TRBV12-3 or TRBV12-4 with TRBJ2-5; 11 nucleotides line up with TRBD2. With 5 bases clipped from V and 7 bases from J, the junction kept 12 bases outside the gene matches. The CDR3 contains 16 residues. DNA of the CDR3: TGTGCCAGCAGTCCTAGACTAGCGGGACCTGGAGGGACCCAGTACTTC. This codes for CASSPRLAGPGGTQYF.

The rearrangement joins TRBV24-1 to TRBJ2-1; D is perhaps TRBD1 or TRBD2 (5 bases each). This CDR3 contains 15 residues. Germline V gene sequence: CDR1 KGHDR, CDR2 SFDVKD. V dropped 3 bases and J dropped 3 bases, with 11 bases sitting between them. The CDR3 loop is CATSDRRDGYNEQFF. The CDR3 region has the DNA TGTGCCACCAGTGATCGCCGGGACGGCTACAATGAGCAGTTCTTC.

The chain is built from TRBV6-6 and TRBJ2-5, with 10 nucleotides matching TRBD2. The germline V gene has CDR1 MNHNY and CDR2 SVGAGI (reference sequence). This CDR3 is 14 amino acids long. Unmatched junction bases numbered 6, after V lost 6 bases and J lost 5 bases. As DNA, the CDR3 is TGTGCCAGCAGGGCTAGCGGGAGTTGGGAGACCCAGTACTTC. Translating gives CASRASGSWETQYF.

CDR3 nucleotides: TGTGCCAGCAGCGCCCGTGGCTTTGCTGGGGCCAACGTCCTGACTTTC. It is translated as CASSARGFAGANVLTF. V is TRBV9 and J is TRBJ2-6; D remains unclear. The germline V gene encodes CDR1 SGDLS and CDR2 YYNGEE. Trimming pared 3 bases from V and 2 bases from J, leaving 12 bases between. The CDR3 length is 16 residues.

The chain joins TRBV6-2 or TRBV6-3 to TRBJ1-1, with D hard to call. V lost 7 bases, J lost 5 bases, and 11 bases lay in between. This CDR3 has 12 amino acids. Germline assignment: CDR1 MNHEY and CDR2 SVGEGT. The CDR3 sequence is CASKDRGTEAFF. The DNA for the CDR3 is TGTGCCAGCAAGGATCGAGGGACTGAAGCTTTCTTT.

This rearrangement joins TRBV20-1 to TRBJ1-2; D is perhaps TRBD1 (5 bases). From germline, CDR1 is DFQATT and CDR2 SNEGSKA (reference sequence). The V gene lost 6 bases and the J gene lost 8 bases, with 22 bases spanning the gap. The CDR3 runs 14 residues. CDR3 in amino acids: CSAGTPSQEGGYTF. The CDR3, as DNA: TGCAGTGCGGGGACGCCCTCTCAAGAGGGCGGCTACACCTTC.

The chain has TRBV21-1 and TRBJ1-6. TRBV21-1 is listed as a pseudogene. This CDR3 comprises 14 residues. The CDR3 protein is CASSKIGHNSPLHF. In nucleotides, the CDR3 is TGTGCCAGCAGCAAGATAGGTCACAATTCACCCCTCCACTTT.

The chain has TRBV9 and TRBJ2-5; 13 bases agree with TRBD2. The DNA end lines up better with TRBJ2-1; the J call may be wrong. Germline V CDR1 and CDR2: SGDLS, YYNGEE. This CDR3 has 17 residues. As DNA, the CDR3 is TGTGCCAGCAGCGTACAGGAGGGACTAGCGGGATACGATGAGCAGTTCTTC. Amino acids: CASSVQEGLAGYDEQFF.

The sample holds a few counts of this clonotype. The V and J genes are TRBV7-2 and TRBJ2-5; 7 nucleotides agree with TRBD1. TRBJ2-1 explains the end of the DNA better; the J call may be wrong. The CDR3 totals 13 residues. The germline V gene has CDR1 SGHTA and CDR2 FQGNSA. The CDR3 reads CASSLRSGGEQFF. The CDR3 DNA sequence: TGTGCCAGCAGCTTAAGATCAGGGGGTGAGCAGTTCTTC.

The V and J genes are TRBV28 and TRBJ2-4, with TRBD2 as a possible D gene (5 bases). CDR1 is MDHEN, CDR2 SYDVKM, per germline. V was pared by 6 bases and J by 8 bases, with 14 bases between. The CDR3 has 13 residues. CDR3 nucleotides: TGTGCCAGCAGGGGAGTGGGAGAGGACATTCAGTACTTC. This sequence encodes CASRGVGEDIQYF. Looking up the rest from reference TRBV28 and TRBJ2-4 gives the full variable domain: DVKVTQSSRYLVKRTGEKVFLECVQDMDHENMFWYRQDPGLGLRLIYFSYDVKMKEKGDIPEGYSVSREKKERFSLILESASTNQTSMYLCASRGVGEDIQYFGAGTRLSVL.

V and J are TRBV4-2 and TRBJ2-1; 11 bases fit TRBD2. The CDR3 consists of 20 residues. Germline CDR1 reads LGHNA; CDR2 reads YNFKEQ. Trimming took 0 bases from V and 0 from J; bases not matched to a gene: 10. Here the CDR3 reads CASSQDRIGTSGGSYNEQFF. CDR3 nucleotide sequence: TGTGCCAGCAGCCAAGATCGAATTGGTACTAGCGGGGGCTCCTACAATGAGCAGTTCTTC.